This T cell receptor (beta chain) appears in the sequencing data of a study of T cell clones after liver transplantation. Only in-frame clones appear in the TCRdb table, and some are missing; sequencing was by immunoSEQ multiplex PCR. The table includes 85,000 to 130,000 clones, approximately 78% detected once. This sequence was found in a human donor who received a liver transplant. The material sequenced was CD4+ T cells from blood, taken before liver transplant.

The CDR3 region is CASKPGSGKPRGDEQYF. The CDR3 DNA is TGTGCCAGTAAGCCTGGTAGCGGGAAACCCCGTGGTGACGAGCAGTACTTC. V is TRBV19 and J is TRBJ2-7; 8 bases agree with TRBD2. Losses at the gene ends were 7 bases for V and 5 bases for J; bases not matched to a gene: 19. This CDR3 is 17 amino acids long. Looked up from germline, CDR1 is LNHDA and CDR2 is SQIVND (reference sequence).